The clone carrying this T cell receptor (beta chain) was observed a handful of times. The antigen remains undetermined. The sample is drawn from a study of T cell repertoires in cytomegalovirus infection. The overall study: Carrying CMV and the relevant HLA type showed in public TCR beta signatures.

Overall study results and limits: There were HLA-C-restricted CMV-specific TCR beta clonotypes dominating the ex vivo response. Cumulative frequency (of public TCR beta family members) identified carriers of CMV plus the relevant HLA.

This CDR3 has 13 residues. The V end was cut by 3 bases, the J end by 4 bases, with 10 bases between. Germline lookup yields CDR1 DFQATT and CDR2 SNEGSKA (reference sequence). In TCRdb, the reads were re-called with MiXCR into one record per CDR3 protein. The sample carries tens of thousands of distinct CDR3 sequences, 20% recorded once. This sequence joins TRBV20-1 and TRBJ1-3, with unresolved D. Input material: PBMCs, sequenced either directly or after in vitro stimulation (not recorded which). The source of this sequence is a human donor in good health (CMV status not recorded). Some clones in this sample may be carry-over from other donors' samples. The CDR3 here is CSARAANGNTIYF. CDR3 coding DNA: TGCAGTGCTAGGGCAGCCAACGGAAACACCATATATTTT.